This TCR beta chain stems from a study of T-cell memory formation after mild COVID-19. Study background: TCR clusters were mostly donor specific. The study, taken as a whole, reports: Later expanders leaned CD4+, whereas day 15 to 85 contracting clones were balanced CD4/CD8. In second-wave clones peaking day 37, SARS-CoV-2 specificity remained unconfirmed.

This clonotype was counted a few times. Antigen unknown. A single record per CDR3 protein comes from TCRdb applying MiXCR to the 5' RACE reads. The table shows fewer than 700,000 distinct CDR3 sequences, with roughly 18% occurring only once. This CDR3 is 14 amino acids long. V was trimmed by 7 bases and J by 0 bases, leaving 10 bases between them. The J gene is TRBJ2-1, the V gene TRBV12-3 or TRBV12-4, with D possibly matching TRBD2 (6 bases). The receptor was isolated from an adult woman who had mild COVID-19 (a few samples of this study predate the infection). Cell type and time point are not known. The sequencing sample was made of PBMCs or a T cell subset sorted from them (not recorded which). CDR3 nucleotide sequence: TGTGCCAGCACCGGGACTTCCTCCTACAATGAGCAGTTCTTC. Translated, it gives CASTGTSSYNEQFF.